This T cell receptor (beta chain) comes out of a study of Ad26.COV2.S vaccination and SARS-CoV-2 variants. Broader study findings: Placebo and vaccine recipients had non-spike TCR breadth that was similar. Assessments of TCR breadth and depth may have underestimated the total T cell responses.

The CDR3 extends over 16 amino acids. Germline CDR1 and CDR2: SGHDT and YYEEEE. V shed 4 bases, J shed 0 bases, and the junction held 8 bases outside the gene matches. TCRdb keeps only in-frame clones here, not all; method: immunoSEQ multiplex PCR. The sample contains about 350,000 clones, roughly 87% of which appear only once. As for treatment: around 19 received Ad26.COV2.S at low or high dose, single or two shots; about 5 received placebo; per-sample allocation not given. On day 63 after the first injection, vaccine and placebo recipients gave samples. Note on this clone: Its antigen is not known.

This clonotype originated in a person aged 18-60 years who received the Ad26.COV2.S COVID-19 vaccine or a placebo. This chain links TRBV5-6 with TRBJ2-7, with 9 bases lining up with TRBD1. The specimen was peripheral blood, collected in a trial of Ad26.COV2.S vaccine versus placebo. CDR3 sequence: CASSPGGTGISYEQYF. The CDR3 DNA reads as TGTGCCAGCAGCCCCGGAGGGACAGGGATCTCCTACGAGCAGTACTTC.